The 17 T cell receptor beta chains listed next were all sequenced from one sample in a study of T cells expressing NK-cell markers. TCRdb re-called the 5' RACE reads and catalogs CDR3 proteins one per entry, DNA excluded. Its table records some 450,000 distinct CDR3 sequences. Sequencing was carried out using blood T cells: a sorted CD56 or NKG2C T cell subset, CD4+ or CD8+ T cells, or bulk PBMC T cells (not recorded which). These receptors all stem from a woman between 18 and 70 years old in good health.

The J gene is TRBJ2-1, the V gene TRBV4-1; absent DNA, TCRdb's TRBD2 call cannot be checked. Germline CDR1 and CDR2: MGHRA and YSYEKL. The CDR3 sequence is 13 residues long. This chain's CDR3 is CASKRDGDYEQFF.

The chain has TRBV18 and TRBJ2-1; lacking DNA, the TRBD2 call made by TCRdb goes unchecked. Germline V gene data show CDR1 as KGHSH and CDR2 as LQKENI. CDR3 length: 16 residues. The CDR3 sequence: CASSLLAGDRGNEQFF.

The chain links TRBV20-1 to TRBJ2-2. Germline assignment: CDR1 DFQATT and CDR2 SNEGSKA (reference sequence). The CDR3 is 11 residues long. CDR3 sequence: CSARVTGELFF.

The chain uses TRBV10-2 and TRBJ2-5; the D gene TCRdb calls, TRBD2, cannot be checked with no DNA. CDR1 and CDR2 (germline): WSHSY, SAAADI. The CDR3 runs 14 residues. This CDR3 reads CASRLSGGVETQYF.

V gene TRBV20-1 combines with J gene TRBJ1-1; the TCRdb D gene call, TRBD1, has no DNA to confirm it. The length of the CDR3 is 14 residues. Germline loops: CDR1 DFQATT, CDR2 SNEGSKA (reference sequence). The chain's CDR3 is CSARGRGDYTEAFF.

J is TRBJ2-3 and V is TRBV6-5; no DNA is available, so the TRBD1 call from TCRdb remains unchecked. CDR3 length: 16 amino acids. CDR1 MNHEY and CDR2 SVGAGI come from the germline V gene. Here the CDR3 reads CASSYSPRGNTDTQYF.

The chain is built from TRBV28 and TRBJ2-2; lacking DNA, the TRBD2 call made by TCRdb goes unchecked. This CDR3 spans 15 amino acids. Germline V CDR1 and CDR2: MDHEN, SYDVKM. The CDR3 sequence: CASSRAGVGTGELFF. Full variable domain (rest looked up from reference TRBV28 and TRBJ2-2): DVKVTQSSRYLVKRTGEKVFLECVQDMDHENMFWYRQDPGLGLRLIYFSYDVKMKEKGDIPEGYSVSREKKERFSLILESASTNQTSMYLCASSRAGVGTGELFFGEGSRLTVL.

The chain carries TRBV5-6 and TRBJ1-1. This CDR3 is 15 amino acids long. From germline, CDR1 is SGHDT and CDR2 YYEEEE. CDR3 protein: CASSLDRGLNTEAFF.

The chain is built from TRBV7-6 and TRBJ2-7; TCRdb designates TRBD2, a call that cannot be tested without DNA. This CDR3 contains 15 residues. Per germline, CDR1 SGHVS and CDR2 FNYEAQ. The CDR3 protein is CASSSRSAGAYEQYF.

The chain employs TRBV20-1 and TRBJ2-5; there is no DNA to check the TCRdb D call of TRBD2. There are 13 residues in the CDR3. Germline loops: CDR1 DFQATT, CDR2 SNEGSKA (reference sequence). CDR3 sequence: CSARGDFEVAQYF.

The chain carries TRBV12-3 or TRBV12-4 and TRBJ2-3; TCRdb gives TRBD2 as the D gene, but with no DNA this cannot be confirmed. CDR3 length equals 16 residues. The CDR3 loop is CASTQIAGVESDTQYF.

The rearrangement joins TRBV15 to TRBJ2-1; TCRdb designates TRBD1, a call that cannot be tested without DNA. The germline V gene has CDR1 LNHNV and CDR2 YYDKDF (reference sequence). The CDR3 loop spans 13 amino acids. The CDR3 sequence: CATSREGGDEQFF.

The CDR3: CASSVGRFYNEQFF. The chain employs TRBV19 and TRBJ2-1; TCRdb calls TRBD2, which cannot be checked without DNA. Per germline, CDR1 LNHDA and CDR2 SQIVND (reference sequence). This CDR3 contains 14 residues.

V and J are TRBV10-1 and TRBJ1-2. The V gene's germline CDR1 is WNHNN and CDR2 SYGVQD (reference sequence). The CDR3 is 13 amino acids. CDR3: CASSQDPNYGYTF.

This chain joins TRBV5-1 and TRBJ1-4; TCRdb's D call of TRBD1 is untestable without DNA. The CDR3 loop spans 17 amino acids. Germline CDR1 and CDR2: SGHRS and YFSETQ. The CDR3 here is CASSGGVGGLTNEKLFF.

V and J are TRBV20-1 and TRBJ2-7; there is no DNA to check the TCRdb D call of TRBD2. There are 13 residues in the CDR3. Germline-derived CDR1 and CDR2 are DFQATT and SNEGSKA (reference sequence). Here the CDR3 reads CSARERLSYEQYF.

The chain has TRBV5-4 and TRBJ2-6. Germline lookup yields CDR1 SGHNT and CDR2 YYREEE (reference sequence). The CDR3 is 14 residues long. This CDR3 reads CASSLRSGANVLTF. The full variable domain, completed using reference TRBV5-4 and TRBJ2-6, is ETGVTQSPTHLIKTRGQQVTLRCSSQSGHNTVSWYQQALGQGPQFIFQYYREEENGRGNFPPRFSGLQFPNYSSELNVNALELDDSALYLCASSLRSGANVLTFGAGSRLTVL.